Presented here are 11 T cell receptor beta chains from one specimen sequenced in a study. MiXCR, run by TCRdb on the 5' RACE reads, gives a single entry per CDR3 protein. The repertoire holds roughly 42,000 distinct CDR3 sequences, approximately 31% seen once, with approximately 4% in the top ten. What was sequenced was tumor-infiltrating memory CD4+ T cells sorted from the breast tumor. The subset denotes: memory CD4+ T cells, CD4+CD45RO+CD25-. These receptors came from a female donor with breast cancer.

This clonotype showed up just a few times. Just one base apart from a much larger clone, this may be a read error. The V and J genes are TRBV6-2 or TRBV6-3 and TRBJ2-1; the D gene is possibly TRBD2 (6 bases). This CDR3 is 16 amino acids long. Germline lookup yields CDR1 MNHEY and CDR2 SVGEGT. The ends were cut back, 2 bases at V and 9 bases at J, with 20 bases in the middle. CDR3 sequence: CASSYAFTSTGSEQFF. The CDR3 DNA reads TGTGCCAGCAGTTACGCTTTTACTAGCACCGGGAGTGAGCAGTTCTTC.

This clonotype showed up many times. This CDR3 is CASSAGQAIYF. The CDR3 nucleotides are TGTGCCAGCAGCGCAGGACAGGCCATATATTTT. The V call is TRBV9, the J call TRBJ1-3, with TRBD1 identical over 7 bases. The CDR3 is made up of 11 amino acids. Germline V gives CDR1 SGDLS, CDR2 YYNGEE. V shed 3 bases and J 11 bases; nucleotides not matched to a gene: 2.

The gene calls are TRBV5-6 and TRBJ2-5; TRBD1 agrees at 8 bases. V shed 0 bases, J shed 0 bases, and the junction held 1 base outside the gene matches. This CDR3 is built from 15 residues. Germline values: CDR1 SGHDT, CDR2 YYEEEE. The DNA for the CDR3 is TGTGCCAGCAGCTTGGGGGACAGGTACCAAGAGACCCAGTACTTC. It codes for CASSLGDRYQETQYF.

CDR3 loop: CASGDREGGELFF. The CDR3 DNA reads as TGTGCCAGCGGGGACAGGGAAGGCGGGGAGCTGTTTTTT. The V call is TRBV12-3 or TRBV12-4, the J call TRBJ2-2; TRBD1 matches 9 bases. J lost 7 bases, V lost 8 bases, and 5 bases had no gene match. This CDR3 comprises 13 residues.

V and J are TRBV7-2 and TRBJ2-7, with D possibly TRBD2 on 6 matching bases. The V gene's germline CDR1 is SGHTA and CDR2 FQGNSA. V was cut by 5 bases and J by 3 bases, with 14 bases left in between. This CDR3 is 14 amino acids long. In DNA, the CDR3 is TGTGCCAGCAGCCCGGGGGTTTCCCTCTACGAGCAGTACTTC. Encoded protein: CASSPGVSLYEQYF.

CDR3 residues: CASSFRVWGTDTQYF. The CDR3, as DNA: TGTGCCAGCAGTTTCAGGGTATGGGGCACAGATACGCAGTATTTT. This chain connects TRBV12-3 or TRBV12-4 to TRBJ2-3; D may be TRBD1 (5 bases). The CDR3 runs 15 residues. V lost 3 bases and J 1 base, leaving 11 bases between the germline ends.

The chain joins TRBV7-2 to TRBJ2-7; TRBD1 agrees at 7 bases. The CDR3 totals 14 residues. The ends lost 1 base at V and 3 bases at J; junction bases unmatched: 3. Germline CDR1 and CDR2: SGHTA and FQGNSA. The CDR3 nucleotides are TGTGCCAGCAGCTTAGGGGGACAGCGCTACGAGCAGTACTTC. It encodes CASSLGGQRYEQYF.

This clonotype was found a few times. Relative to the germline gene, one junction end is altered; a read error may explain this. The chain couples TRBV25-1 to TRBJ2-1, with 7 bases fitting TRBD1. From germline, CDR1 is MGHDK and CDR2 SYGVNS. This CDR3 has 11 residues. The CDR3 sequence is CASSRSGQSLF. The CDR3 nucleotides read TGTGCCAGCAGTAGGTCGGGACAGAGCCTCTTC.

This clonotype was counted at least ten times. V is TRBV7-9 and J is TRBJ2-5; the D is unclear. The CDR3 loop spans 13 amino acids. Germline V lookup: CDR1 SEHNR, CDR2 FQNEAQ (reference sequence). Trimming removed 2 bases at V and 5 bases at J, with 9 bases between. The CDR3 DNA is TGTGCCAGCAGCTTAAATGGCTTCGAGACCCAGTACTTC. It translates to CASSLNGFETQYF.

This clonotype was seen a handful of times. The V gene is TRBV10-2, the J gene TRBJ2-7; D could derive from TRBD1 or TRBD2 (5 bases each). V gave up 2 bases and J gave up 7 bases, with 24 bases separating them. This CDR3 has 17 amino acids. Germline loops: CDR1 WSHSY, CDR2 SAAADI. The CDR3 loop reads CASSEPPGGPSGGEQYF. The CDR3 bases are TGCGCCAGCAGTGAGCCCCCTGGGGGTCCAAGCGGCGGGGAGCAGTACTTC.

Of note for this clonotype: One end of the junction fails to match germline, which may point to a read error. The gene calls are TRBV7-2 and TRBJ2-3; D is uncertain. Per germline, CDR1 SGHTA and CDR2 FQGNSA. The CDR3 consists of 12 residues. This chain's CDR3 is CASTQSGDAQYF. The CDR3 bases are TGTGCCAGCACCCAGAGTGGAGATGCGCAGTATTTT.